This entry is about one TCR beta chain. This sample was taken from a study of blood T cell repertoires in COVID-19. Study-level information: Acute and convalescent COVID-19 samples came from the United States, Italy and Spain. T cells, B-cell-depleted T cells, or PBMCs supplied cDNA or gDNA.

This CDR3 comprises 14 residues. Germline CDR1 SQVTM, CDR2 ANQGSEA. V was clipped by 4 bases and J by 12 bases; unmatched bases: 14. Original methodology: Amplification of reference gene primers was used by the study to estimate nucleated cell counts. Clones were read by immunoSEQ multiplex PCR, and TCRdb kept only the in-frame ones, dropping some. From that table come the V and J calls and clone size; the DNA was used to work out D and trimming. This sample has 400,000 to 500,000 clones, with about nine tenths found just once. The sample taken for sequencing was peripheral blood. The sequence derives from a woman in her 30s with active or convalescent COVID-19. This chain joins TRBV29-1 and TRBJ2-1, with TRBD2 matching over 8 bases. The CDR3 region is CSVGGKREPQGQFF. The CDR3 DNA reads TGCAGCGTTGGGGGTAAGCGGGAGCCTCAGGGGCAGTTCTTC.